The 10 T cell receptor beta chains in this list originate from one sample, sequenced in a study of CD8+ T cells in alopecia areata. The authors extracted RNA and reverse transcribed it into cDNA as the sequencing template. The assay was immunoSEQ multiplex PCR, and TCRdb's table has in-frame clones only and misses some. The sample comprises 100,000 to 150,000 clones, 50% to 60% of which are singletons, and under 5% rests with the top ten. The source was CD4+ T cells sorted from blood, collected at week 0. These receptors were taken from a human donor with alopecia areata.

The CDR3 nucleotides read TGTGCCAGCAGTCCCGGGACAGGGAGTTCACCCCTCCACTTT. It translates to CASSPGTGSSPLHF. J is TRBJ1-6 and V is TRBV6-5, with 9 bases that match TRBD1. Germline V gene lookup returns CDR1 MNHEY and CDR2 SVGAGI. Trimming cost V 5 bases and J 9 bases; bases outside gene matches: 5. This CDR3 contains 14 residues.

The chain couples TRBV29-1 to TRBJ1-2; weak D call: TRBD1 (6 bases). Germline-derived CDR1 and CDR2 are SQVTM and ANQGSEA. Between the trimmed V and J ends, which lost 4 bases and 1 base, there was a span of 7 bases. The CDR3 has 12 amino acids. CDR3 DNA: TGCAGCGTTGCGGACAGTAACTATGGCTACACCTTC. Translation: CSVADSNYGYTF.

The genes are TRBV10-3 and TRBJ1-2; D not resolved. The CDR3 contains 16 residues. V was cut by 0 bases and J by 8 bases, with 19 bases left in between. Germline assignment: CDR1 ENHRY and CDR2 SYGVKD. The CDR3 reads CAISESIVSGPLGYTF. In DNA form, the CDR3 reads TGTGCCATCAGTGAGTCGATAGTTTCCGGACCGCTGGGCTACACCTTC.

The rearrangement links TRBV7-2 to TRBJ1-2; 7 bases are a match to TRBD1. V shed 3 bases, J shed 3 bases, and the junction held 7 bases outside the gene matches. Germline V gene lookup returns CDR1 SGHTA and CDR2 FQGNSA. The CDR3 runs to 15 residues. DNA of the CDR3: TGTGCCAGCAGCTTGACAGGGAGCTCGGACTATGGCTACACCTTC. It yields the protein CASSLTGSSDYGYTF.

This clone was recorded a few times. This chain connects TRBV7-2 to TRBJ2-7; D gene uncertain. This CDR3 has 14 amino acids. Germline V lookup: CDR1 SGHTA, CDR2 FQGNSA. V lost 1 base and J 1 base, leaving 8 bases between the germline ends. Written as DNA, the CDR3 is TGTGCCAGCAGCTTAGGAAGAAATTCCTACGAGCAGTACTTC. This gives the protein CASSLGRNSYEQYF.

This rearrangement joins TRBV19 to TRBJ1-2, with TRBD1 matching over 9 bases. This CDR3 has 15 amino acids. The V and J ends lost 3 bases and 8 bases, in that order; junction bases with no gene match: 10. CDR1 LNHDA and CDR2 SQIVND come from the germline V gene (reference sequence). The CDR3, as DNA: TGTGCCAGTAGTATCCCCATACAGGGGGCGGCCGGCTACACCTTC. Translating it yields CASSIPIQGAAGYTF.

V is TRBV4-2 and J is TRBJ2-6; no clear D. This CDR3 region has 15 residues. V gave up 0 bases and J gave up 2 bases, with 5 bases separating them. Germline assignment: CDR1 LGHNA and CDR2 YNFKEQ. DNA of the CDR3: TGTGCCAGCAGCCAAGACACGGCTGGGGCCAACGTCCTGACTTTC. Translating gives CASSQDTAGANVLTF.

The chain carries TRBV29-1 and TRBJ2-7, with 9 nucleotides matching TRBD2. The ends lost 4 bases at V and 0 bases at J; junction bases unmatched: 4. The CDR3 runs to 14 residues. CDR1 and CDR2 (germline): SQVTM, ANQGSEA. The CDR3 sequence is CSVVLAGSSYEQYF. CDR3 bases: TGCAGCGTTGTCCTAGCGGGGAGCTCCTACGAGCAGTACTTC.

The chain couples TRBV10-3 to TRBJ2-6; D is possibly TRBD2 (5 bases). This CDR3 is built from 16 residues. Trimming took off 10 bases at V and 0 bases at J, with 16 bases between the two ends. In germline, CDR1 is ENHRY, CDR2 SYGVKD. The DNA for the CDR3 is TGTGCCAGCGACTCGGGGAAGAGCTCTGGGGCCAACGTCCTGACTTTC. Its protein product is CASDSGKSSGANVLTF.

The rearrangement links TRBV27 to TRBJ1-2; 9 bases are a match to TRBD1. The V and J ends lost 4 bases and 4 bases, in that order; junction bases with no gene match: 10. This CDR3 has 16 amino acids. CDR1 is MNHEY, CDR2 SMNVEV, per germline (reference sequence). The CDR3 spells CASSSPRTGAGYGYTF. The CDR3 DNA reads as TGTGCCAGCAGTTCCCCCCGGACAGGGGCTGGCTATGGCTACACCTTC.